Sequencing of this TCR beta chain was carried out in a study of blood T cell repertoires in COVID-19. As for the study in general: COVID-19 samples collected from the United States, Italy and Spain covered acute and convalescent phases. The cDNA or gDNA used as material had been derived from T cells, B-cell-depleted T cells, or PBMCs.

This clone was recorded a few times. Study processing details: Amplifying reference gene primers gave estimates of nucleated cell counts. Libraries were prepared by immunoSEQ multiplex PCR; TCRdb keeps only in-frame clonotypes and omits some of them. The DNA was the basis for D and trimming; V, J and clone size are from that table. The profile shows 300,000 to 350,000 clones, 80% to 90% of them singletons. Participants came from some 26 US areas, aged about 18 to 90 years. Source material: PBMCs or T cells enriched from blood (not recorded which). This TCR was recovered from a man between 25 and 39 years old who had recovered from COVID-19.

The CDR3 here is CSVEDRGRPYEQYF. The CDR3 DNA reads as TGCAGCGTTGAAGACAGGGGCCGTCCCTACGAGCAGTACTTC. J is TRBJ2-7 and V is TRBV29-1, with D possibly matching TRBD1 (6 bases). CDR3 length: 14 amino acids. With 0 bases removed from V and 2 bases from J, the gap between germline ends came to 11 bases. Germline V CDR1 and CDR2: SQVTM, ANQGSEA.